The clone carrying this T cell receptor (beta chain) showed up just once. Its antigen is not identified. TCRdb keeps only in-frame clones here, not all; method: immunoSEQ multiplex PCR. The sample yields about 52,000 clones, 88% seen once. The entry originates in a study of OX40 agonist ivuxolimab in advanced cancers. Study at large: In this trial design, patients received ivuxolimab intravenously at 0.01 to 10 mg/kg every 2 weeks. Antecedent anti-PD-1, anti-PD-L1 or anti-CTLA-4 therapy was permissible, with 40% having received some.

Autoimmune disease history or systemic immunosuppression disqualified patients. The CDR3 totals 16 residues. Germline CDR1 and CDR2: SGHAT and FQNNGV. V gave up 4 bases and J gave up 0 bases, with 13 bases separating them. Study-level results: At 0.1 to 3.0 mg/kg and by week 6, clonal expansion occurred in CD4+ and CD8+ blood T cells.

Specimen: CD4+ or CD8+ T cells sorted from blood, collected in a trial of the OX40 agonist ivuxolimab. The TCR comes from an adult with an advanced solid tumor such as melanoma, head and neck, liver or kidney cancer. This chain connects TRBV11-2 to TRBJ1-3, with a tentative D call TRBD1 (5 bases). The CDR3 DNA sequence: TGTGCCAGCAGCTCCCCTCAGGGTTTCTCTGGAAACACCATATATTTT. This encodes CASSSPQGFSGNTIYF.